This TCR beta chain was sequenced in a study of human T cells and chemical hapten exposure. TCRdb processed the RACE reads anew with MiXCR; each CDR3 protein has one entry. The data hold 360,000 or so distinct CDR3 sequences, with under 6.5% observed a single time. Noted time point: patch test 2, 6 weeks after DPC sensitization. As for treatment: therapeutic diphenylcyclopropenone sensitization with weekly scalp DPC. The CDR3 runs 14 residues. Germline V CDR1 and CDR2: SGHTA, FQGTGA. V lost 0 bases and J lost 0, with 5 bases in between. The sample holds many counts of this clonotype. The chain uses TRBV7-3 and TRBJ1-1; D is unclear. The TCR originated in a woman in her late teens or twenties with alopecia areata. Some clones in this sample may be carry-over from other donors' samples. The sequencing here drew on whole blood, taken in connection with sensitization to the hapten diphenylcyclopropenone (DPC). Here the CDR3 reads CASSLTTLNTEAFF. CDR3 nucleotide sequence: TGTGCCAGCAGCTTAACCACACTGAACACTGAAGCTTTCTTT. Supplemented by reference TRBV7-3 and TRBJ1-1, the full variable domain reads GAGVSQTPSNKVTEKGKYVELRCDPISGHTALYWYRQSLGQGPEFLIYFQGTGAADDSGLPNDRFFAVRPEGSVSTLKIQRTERGDSAVYLCASSLTTLNTEAFFGQGTRLTVV.